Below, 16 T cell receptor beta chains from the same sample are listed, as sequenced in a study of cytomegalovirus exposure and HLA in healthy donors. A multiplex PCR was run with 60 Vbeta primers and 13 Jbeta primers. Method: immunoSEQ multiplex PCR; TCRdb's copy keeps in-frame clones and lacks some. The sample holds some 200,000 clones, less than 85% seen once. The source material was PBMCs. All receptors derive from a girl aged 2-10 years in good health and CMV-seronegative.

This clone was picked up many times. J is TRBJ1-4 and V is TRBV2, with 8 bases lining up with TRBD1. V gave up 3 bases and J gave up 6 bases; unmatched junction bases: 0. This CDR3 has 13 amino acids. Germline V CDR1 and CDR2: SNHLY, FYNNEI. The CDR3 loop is CASSDRGHEKLFF. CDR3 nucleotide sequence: TGTGCCAGCAGTGACAGGGGGCATGAAAAACTGTTTTTT. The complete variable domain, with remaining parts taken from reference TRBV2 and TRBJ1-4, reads EPEVTQTPSHQVTQMGQEVILRCVPISNHLYFYWYRQILGQKVEFLVSFYNNEISEKSEIFDDQFSVERPDGSNFTLKIRSTKLEDSAMYFCASSDRGHEKLFFGSGTQLSVL.

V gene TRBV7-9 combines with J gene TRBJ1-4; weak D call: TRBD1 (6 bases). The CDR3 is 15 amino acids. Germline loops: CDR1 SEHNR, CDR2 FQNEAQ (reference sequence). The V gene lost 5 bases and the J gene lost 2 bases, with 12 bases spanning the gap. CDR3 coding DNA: TGTGCCAGCAGCGTCGGACAGTCTACTAATGAAAAACTGTTTTTT. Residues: CASSVGQSTNEKLFF.

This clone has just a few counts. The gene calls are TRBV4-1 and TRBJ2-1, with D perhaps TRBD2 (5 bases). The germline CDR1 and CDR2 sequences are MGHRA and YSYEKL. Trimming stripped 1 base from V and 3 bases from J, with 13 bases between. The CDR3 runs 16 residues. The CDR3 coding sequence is TGCGCCAGCAGCCAAGTGGGAGTTCGTATCTACAATGAGCAGTTCTTC. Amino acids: CASSQVGVRIYNEQFF.

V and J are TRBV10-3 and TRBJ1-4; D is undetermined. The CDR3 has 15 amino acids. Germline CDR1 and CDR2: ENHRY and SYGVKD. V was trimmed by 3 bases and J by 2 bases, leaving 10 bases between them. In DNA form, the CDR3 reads TGTGCCATCAGTGATACGGGAGGGACTAATGAAAAACTGTTTTTT. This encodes CAISDTGGTNEKLFF.

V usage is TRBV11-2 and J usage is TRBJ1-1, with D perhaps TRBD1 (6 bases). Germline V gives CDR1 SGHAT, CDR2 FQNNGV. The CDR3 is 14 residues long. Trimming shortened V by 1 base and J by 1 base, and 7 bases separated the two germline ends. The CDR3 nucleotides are TGTGCCAGCAGCTTAGGGACAGCGAACACTGAAGCTTTCTTT. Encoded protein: CASSLGTANTEAFF.

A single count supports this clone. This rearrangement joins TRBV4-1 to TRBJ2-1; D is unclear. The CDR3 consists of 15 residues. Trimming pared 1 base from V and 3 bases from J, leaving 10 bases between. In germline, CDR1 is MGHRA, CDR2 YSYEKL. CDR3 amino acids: CASSQVALLYNEQFF. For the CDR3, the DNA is TGCGCCAGCAGCCAAGTTGCGCTTCTCTACAATGAGCAGTTCTTC.

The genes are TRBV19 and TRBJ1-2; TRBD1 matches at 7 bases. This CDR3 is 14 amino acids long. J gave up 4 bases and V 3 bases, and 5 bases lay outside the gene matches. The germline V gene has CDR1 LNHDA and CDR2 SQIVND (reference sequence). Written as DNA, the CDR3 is TGTGCCAGTAGTATCGCCGGGACAGCCTATGGCTACACCTTC. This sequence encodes CASSIAGTAYGYTF.

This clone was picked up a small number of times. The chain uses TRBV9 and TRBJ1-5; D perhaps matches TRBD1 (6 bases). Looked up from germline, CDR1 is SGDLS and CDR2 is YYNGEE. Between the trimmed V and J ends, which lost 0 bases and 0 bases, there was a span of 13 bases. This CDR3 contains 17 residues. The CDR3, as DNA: TGTGCCAGCAGCGTAGGAACAGGGACCTATAGCAATCAGCCCCAGCATTTT. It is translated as CASSVGTGTYSNQPQHF.

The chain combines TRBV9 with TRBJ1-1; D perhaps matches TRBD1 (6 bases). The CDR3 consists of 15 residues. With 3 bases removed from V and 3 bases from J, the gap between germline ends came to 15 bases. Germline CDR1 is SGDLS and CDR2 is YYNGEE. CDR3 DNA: TGTGCCAGCAGCGCCCCAGAGACAGGATACACTGAAGCTTTCTTT. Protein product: CASSAPETGYTEAFF.

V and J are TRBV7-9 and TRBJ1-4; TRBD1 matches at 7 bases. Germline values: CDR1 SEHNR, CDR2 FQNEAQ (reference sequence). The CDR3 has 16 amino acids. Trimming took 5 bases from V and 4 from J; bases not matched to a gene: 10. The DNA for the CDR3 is TGTGCCAGCAGCCATACAGACAGGGTCGGTAATGAAAAACTGTTTTTT. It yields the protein CASSHTDRVGNEKLFF.

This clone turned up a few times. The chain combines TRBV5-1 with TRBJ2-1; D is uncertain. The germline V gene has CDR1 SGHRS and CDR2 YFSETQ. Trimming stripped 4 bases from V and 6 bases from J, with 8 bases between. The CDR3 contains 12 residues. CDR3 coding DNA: TGCGCCAGCAGCGTAGATTTCAATGAGCAGTTCTTC. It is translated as CASSVDFNEQFF.

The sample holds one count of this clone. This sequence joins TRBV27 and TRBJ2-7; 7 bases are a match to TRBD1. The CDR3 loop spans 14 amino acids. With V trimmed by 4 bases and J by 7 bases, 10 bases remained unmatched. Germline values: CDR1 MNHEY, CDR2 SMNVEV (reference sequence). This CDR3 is CASSSMDRRWEQYF. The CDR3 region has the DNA TGTGCCAGCAGTTCCATGGACAGGAGGTGGGAGCAGTACTTC.

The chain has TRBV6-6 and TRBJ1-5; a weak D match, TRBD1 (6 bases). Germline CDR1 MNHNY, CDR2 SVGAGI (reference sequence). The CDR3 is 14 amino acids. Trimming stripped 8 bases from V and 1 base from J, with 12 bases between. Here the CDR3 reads CASGPGASNQPQHF. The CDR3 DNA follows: TGTGCCAGCGGTCCAGGGGCCAGCAATCAGCCCCAGCATTTT.

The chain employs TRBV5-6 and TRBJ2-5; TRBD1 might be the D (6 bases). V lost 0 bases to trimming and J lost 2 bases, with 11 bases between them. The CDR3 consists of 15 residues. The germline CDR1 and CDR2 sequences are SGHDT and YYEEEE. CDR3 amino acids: CASSLEFTGQETQYF. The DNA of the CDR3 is TGTGCCAGCAGCTTGGAGTTCACAGGGCAAGAGACCCAGTACTTC.

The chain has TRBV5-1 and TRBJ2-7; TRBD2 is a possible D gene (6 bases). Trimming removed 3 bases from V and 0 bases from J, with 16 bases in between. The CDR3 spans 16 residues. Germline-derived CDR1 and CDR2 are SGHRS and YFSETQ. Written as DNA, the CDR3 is TGCGCCAGCAGCTCCTCGGGAGTTGGGAGCTCCTACGAGCAGTACTTC. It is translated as CASSSSGVGSSYEQYF.

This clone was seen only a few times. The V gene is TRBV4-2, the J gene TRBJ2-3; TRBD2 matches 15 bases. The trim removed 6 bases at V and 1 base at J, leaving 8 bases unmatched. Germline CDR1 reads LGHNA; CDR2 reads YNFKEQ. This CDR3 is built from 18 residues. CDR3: CASSFGLAGGLGTDTQYF. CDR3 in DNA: TGTGCCAGCAGTTTCGGACTAGCGGGGGGGCTTGGCACAGATACGCAGTATTTT.